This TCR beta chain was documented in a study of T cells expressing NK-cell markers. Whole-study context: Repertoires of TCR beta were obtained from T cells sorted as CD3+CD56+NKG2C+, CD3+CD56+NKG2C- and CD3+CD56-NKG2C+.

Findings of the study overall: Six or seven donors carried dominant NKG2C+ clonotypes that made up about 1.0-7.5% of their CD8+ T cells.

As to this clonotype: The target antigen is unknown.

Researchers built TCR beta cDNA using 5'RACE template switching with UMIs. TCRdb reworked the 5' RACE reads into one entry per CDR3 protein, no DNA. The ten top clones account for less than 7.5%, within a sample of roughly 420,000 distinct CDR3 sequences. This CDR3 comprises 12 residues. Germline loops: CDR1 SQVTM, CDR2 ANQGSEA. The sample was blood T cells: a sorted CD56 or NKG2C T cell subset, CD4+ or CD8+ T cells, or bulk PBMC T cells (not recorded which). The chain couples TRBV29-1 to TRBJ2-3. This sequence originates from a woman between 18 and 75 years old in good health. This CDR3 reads CSVEPGTDTQYF.